The 31 T cell receptor beta chains reported below all come from one sample, sequenced in a study of blood T cell repertoires in COVID-19. Assay used: immunoSEQ multiplex PCR; TCRdb lists only in-frame clones, some missing. The data contain about 210,000 clones, about four fifths of them seen just once; the ten biggest clones take up around 12%. Specimen: peripheral blood. The source of these receptors is a woman between 35 and 50 years old with acute or convalescent COVID-19.

The V gene is TRBV6-6, the J gene TRBJ2-1; possible D gene TRBD1, 5 bases. The CDR3 length is 15 residues. From germline, CDR1 is MNHNY and CDR2 SVGAGI (reference sequence). V was pared by 2 bases and J by 3 bases, with 11 bases between. CDR3 region: CASSYGSGNYNEQFF. Written as DNA, the CDR3 is TGTGCCAGCAGTTACGGGTCAGGGAACTACAATGAGCAGTTCTTC.

This chain links TRBV5-1 with TRBJ2-1; 12 bases fit TRBD2. Per germline, CDR1 SGHRS and CDR2 YFSETQ. Trimming took 4 bases from V and 8 from J; bases not matched to a gene: 13. The CDR3 runs 17 residues. The CDR3: CASSQEAGLAGGHEQFF. CDR3 bases: TGCGCCAGCAGCCAGGAGGCGGGACTAGCGGGCGGGCATGAGCAGTTCTTC.

CDR3 loop: CASSPPQGFNNEQFF. The DNA for the CDR3 is TGTGCCAGCTCACCACCACAGGGGTTTAACAATGAGCAGTTCTTC. The V gene is TRBV18, the J gene TRBJ2-1; 7 nucleotides align to TRBD1. This CDR3 has 15 amino acids. Trimming took 0 bases from V and 5 from J; bases not matched to a gene: 4. CDR1 KGHSH and CDR2 LQKENI come from the germline V gene.

The chain uses TRBV27 and TRBJ1-6; TRBD1 agrees at 7 bases. The CDR3 runs to 15 residues. The J segment lost 13 bases and the V segment lost 5 bases, leaving 14 bases of the junction unmatched. The germline CDR1 and CDR2 sequences are MNHEY and SMNVEV (reference sequence). As DNA, the CDR3 is TGTGCCAGCAGTCAAACAGCCGGGACAGCAACCCCCCTCCACTTT. As protein: CASSQTAGTATPLHF.

J is TRBJ1-1 and V is TRBV2; tentative D call: TRBD1 (6 bases). CDR1 and CDR2 from the germline V gene are SNHLY and FYNNEI. V was pared by 6 bases and J by 5 bases, with 19 bases between. The CDR3 covers 15 residues. CDR3: CASRPIGGEGTEAFF. The DNA for the CDR3 is TGTGCCAGCAGACCGATAGGGGGAGAAGGGACTGAAGCTTTCTTT.

About this clone itself: Other nucleotide sequences from this sample produce the same CDR3. The genes are TRBV12-2 and TRBJ2-3; the table calls TRBD2, which could not be checked here. TRBV12-2 is a pseudogene. The CDR3 extends over 17 amino acids. Here the CDR3 DNA reads TGCGCAAGTCGCTTAGTGAGGGCTAGCCGGGTTACAGATACGCAGTATTTT. Translated: CASRLVRASRVTDTQYF.

The sample holds a few counts of this clone. This chain connects TRBV7-2 to TRBJ2-1; a possible D gene is TRBD2 (6 bases). Germline V gene lookup returns CDR1 SGHTA and CDR2 FQGNSA. There are 19 residues in the CDR3. V was clipped by 1 base and J by 1 base, with 20 bases between them. For the CDR3, the DNA is TGTGCCAGCAGCTTAGAAAGGAGGGTGATAGGTGGGTCCTACAATGAGCAGTTCTTC. The encoded protein is CASSLERRVIGGSYNEQFF.

The chain carries TRBV18 and TRBJ1-2; 10 bases fit TRBD1. With 5 bases clipped from V and 4 bases from J, the junction kept 7 bases outside the gene matches. Germline V gene sequence: CDR1 KGHSH, CDR2 LQKENI. The CDR3 totals 15 residues. CDR3 DNA: TGTGCCAGCTCAACCGGGACAGGGGACCCCTATGGCTACACCTTC. This codes for CASSTGTGDPYGYTF.

The rearrangement joins TRBV2 to TRBJ2-7, with D possibly matching TRBD2 (5 bases). Per germline, CDR1 SNHLY and CDR2 FYNNEI. CDR3 length: 15 amino acids. Trimming cost V 8 bases and J 3 bases, with 20 bases left between them. Written as DNA, the CDR3 is TGTGCCAGCCGTTCGTTGGGAGATAGGAACTACGAGCAGTACTTC. Its protein product is CASRSLGDRNYEQYF.

This clone came up once. The chain recombines TRBV2 with TRBJ2-1; a possible D gene is TRBD1 (6 bases). The CDR3 totals 15 residues. Germline loops: CDR1 SNHLY, CDR2 FYNNEI. Trimming left V 3 bases short and J 2 bases short, with 11 bases between. As DNA, the CDR3 is TGTGCCAGCAGTGAGCCCAAGGGGGCCTACAATGAGCAGTTCTTC. It codes for CASSEPKGAYNEQFF.

The V gene is TRBV5-3, the J gene TRBJ1-6; weak D call: TRBD1 (6 bases). TRBV5-3 is sorted into the ORF group, with uncertain function. The CDR3 length is 15 residues. V was pared by 5 bases and J by 8 bases, with 17 bases between. CDR3 protein: CARRPSGTIYSPLHF. The CDR3 DNA reads TGTGCCAGAAGACCATCCGGGACAATTTATTCACCCCTCCACTTT.

V and J are TRBV21-1 and TRBJ1-3. TRBV21-1 is tagged as a pseudogene. CDR3 length: 19 residues. This CDR3 reads CASSKVSQTGGRSGNTIYF. The CDR3 DNA reads as TGTGCCAGCAGCAAAGTTTCGCAAACGGGGGGGCGCTCTGGAAACACCATATATTTT.

The chain is built from TRBV14 and TRBJ2-1, with 8 bases aligning to TRBD2. This CDR3 is built from 17 residues. J lost 0 bases, V lost 1 base, and 5 bases had no gene match. In germline, CDR1 is SGHDN, CDR2 FVKESK. The chain's CDR3 is CASSQVKRGLSYNEQFF. The CDR3 nucleotides read TGTGCCAGCAGCCAAGTGAAGCGGGGGCTCTCCTACAATGAGCAGTTCTTC.

The chain has TRBV5-1 and TRBJ2-7, with 7 bases identical to TRBD1. The CDR3 is 16 residues long. The germline CDR1 and CDR2 sequences are SGHRS and YFSETQ. V dropped 1 base and J dropped 1; count of bases not matched to a gene: 8. Written as DNA, the CDR3 is TGCGCCAGCAGCTTGCCCCCTCGGGACAGATCCTACGAGCAGTACTTC. It encodes CASSLPPRDRSYEQYF.

The gene calls are TRBV7-2 and TRBJ2-1; D is uncertain. This CDR3 contains 12 residues. The V end was cut by 5 bases, the J end by 6 bases, with 8 bases between. CDR1 and CDR2 from the germline V gene are SGHTA and FQGNSA. The CDR3 bases are TGTGCCAGCAGCCTGTCTTCCAATGAGCAGTTCTTC. Its translation: CASSLSSNEQFF.

V gene TRBV5-1 combines with J gene TRBJ1-1, with D possibly TRBD1 on 5 matching bases. V dropped 0 bases and J dropped 6 bases, with 12 bases sitting between them. Germline V gene sequence: CDR1 SGHRS, CDR2 YFSETQ. CDR3 length: 14 amino acids. The CDR3 spells CASSLGGASSEAFF. For the CDR3, the DNA is TGCGCCAGCAGCTTGGGCGGGGCATCTTCTGAAGCTTTCTTT.

This clone has more than one count but fewer than ten. The chain employs TRBV27 and TRBJ2-7, with D possibly TRBD1 on 5 matching bases. Germline V gene sequence: CDR1 MNHEY, CDR2 SMNVEV (reference sequence). V shed 8 bases and J shed 4 bases, with 12 bases lying between them. The CDR3 is made up of 12 amino acids. CDR3 bases: TGTGCCAGCGGACATATAGGTTACGAGCAGTACTTC. As protein: CASGHIGYEQYF.

The chain recombines TRBV6-2 or TRBV6-3 with TRBJ1-1; D is unclear. The CDR3 length is 14 residues. Germline V gives CDR1 MNHEY, CDR2 SVGEGT. Trimming took off 3 bases at V and 0 bases at J, with 8 bases between the two ends. The CDR3 loop is CASSYAAVNTEAFF. Written as DNA, the CDR3 is TGTGCCAGCAGTTATGCTGCAGTGAACACTGAAGCTTTCTTT.

V is TRBV7-2 and J is TRBJ2-1, with TRBD2 matching over 7 bases. Germline-derived CDR1 and CDR2 are SGHTA and FQGNSA. The CDR3 sequence is 13 residues long. V shed 0 bases, J shed 8 bases, and the junction held 1 base outside the gene matches. The CDR3 here is CASSLAGRDEQFF. In DNA, the CDR3 is TGTGCCAGCAGCTTAGCGGGGAGGGATGAGCAGTTCTTC. Using reference TRBV7-2 and TRBJ2-1 for the parts outside the CDR3, the full variable domain is GAGVSQSPSNKVTEKGKDVELRCDPISGHTALYWYRQSLGQGLEFLIYFQGNSAPDKSGLPSDRFSAERTGGSVSTLTIQRTQQEDSAVYLCASSLAGRDEQFFGPGTRLTVL.

V and J are TRBV4-2 and TRBJ1-1; 8 nucleotides match TRBD1. J lost 3 bases, V lost 3 bases, and 12 bases had no gene match. Per the germline V gene, CDR1 is LGHNA and CDR2 is YNFKEQ. The CDR3 is 17 amino acids. This chain's CDR3 is CASSHERRGLKDTEAFF. DNA of the CDR3: TGTGCCAGCAGCCATGAACGCAGGGGGCTGAAGGACACTGAAGCTTTCTTT.

The chain is built from TRBV7-8 and TRBJ2-7; the match to TRBD1 covers 8 bases. Germline CDR1 SGHVS, CDR2 FQNEAQ. This CDR3 comprises 15 residues. After removal of 2 bases from V and 0 bases from J, the junction contained 3 bases not matched to a gene. The CDR3 is CASSLQTGASYEQYF. In DNA form, the CDR3 reads TGTGCCAGCAGCTTACAGACAGGGGCCTCCTACGAGCAGTACTTC.

This chain links TRBV6-1 with TRBJ2-1; 9 bases fit TRBD2. Trimming took 4 bases from V and 4 from J; bases not matched to a gene: 8. CDR3 length equals 16 residues. Germline CDR1 reads MNHNS; CDR2 reads SASEGT. CDR3 sequence reads: CASSGIAGVGYNEQFF. As DNA, the CDR3 is TGTGCCAGCAGTGGTATAGCGGGAGTGGGGTACAATGAGCAGTTCTTC.

This rearrangement joins TRBV2 to TRBJ2-1, with TRBD2 identical over 12 bases. The CDR3 has 14 residues. CDR1 and CDR2 from the germline V gene are SNHLY and FYNNEI. V gave up 5 bases and J gave up 8 bases; unmatched junction bases: 4. The CDR3 protein is CASSLAGGPYEQFF. The DNA of the CDR3 is TGTGCCAGCAGTCTAGCGGGGGGGCCTTATGAGCAGTTCTTC. The complete variable domain, with remaining parts taken from reference TRBV2 and TRBJ2-1, reads EPEVTQTPSHQVTQMGQEVILRCVPISNHLYFYWYRQILGQKVEFLVSFYNNEISEKSEIFDDQFSVERPDGSNFTLKIRSTKLEDSAMYFCASSLAGGPYEQFFGPGTRLTVL.

The rearrangement joins TRBV19 to TRBJ1-1, with a weak D call TRBD1 (6 bases). Looked up from germline, CDR1 is LNHDA and CDR2 is SQIVND (reference sequence). The CDR3 consists of 14 residues. Trimming removed 5 bases at V and 3 bases at J, with 13 bases between. The CDR3 nucleotides are TGTGCCAGTAGTGCGCGGGGGCTTTACACTGAAGCTTTCTTT. It codes for CASSARGLYTEAFF.

The chain employs TRBV24-1 and TRBJ2-1; D may be TRBD1 (6 bases). The germline V and J ends were trimmed by 5 bases and 6 bases, with 13 bases remaining between them. CDR3 length: 14 amino acids. Germline CDR1 KGHDR, CDR2 SFDVKD. This CDR3 is CATSALTGSNEQFF. CDR3 coding DNA: TGTGCCACCAGTGCCCTCACAGGGAGCAATGAGCAGTTCTTC.

The rearrangement uses TRBV18 and TRBJ1-1, with D tentatively TRBD1 (5 bases). Trimming took 3 bases from V and 3 from J, leaving 17 bases between them. Germline CDR1 KGHSH, CDR2 LQKENI. The CDR3 has 16 amino acids. The CDR3 region is CASSPHPAREYTEAFF. The CDR3, as DNA: TGTGCCAGCTCACCGCATCCGGCCAGGGAATACACTGAAGCTTTCTTT. The full variable domain, completed using reference TRBV18 and TRBJ1-1, is NAGVMQNPRHLVRRRGQEARLRCSPMKGHSHVYWYRQLPEEGLKFMVYLQKENIIDESGMPKERFSAEFPKEGPSILRIQQVVRGDSAAYFCASSPHPAREYTEAFFGQGTRLTVV.

The rearrangement links TRBV19 to TRBJ2-7; TRBD1 matches at 9 bases. V shed 5 bases, J shed 5 bases, and the junction held 4 bases outside the gene matches. Germline CDR1 is LNHDA and CDR2 is SQIVND (reference sequence). This CDR3 is 13 amino acids long. The CDR3 here is CASSLTGGNEQYF. CDR3 DNA: TGTGCCAGTAGTTTGACAGGGGGAAACGAGCAGTACTTC.

This chain uses TRBV27 with TRBJ1-6; TRBD1 matches at 7 bases. Germline V CDR1 and CDR2: MNHEY, SMNVEV (reference sequence). This CDR3 is 15 amino acids long. V shed 4 bases, J shed 10 bases, and the junction held 10 bases outside the gene matches. CDR3 coding DNA: TGTGCCAGCAGTTCCCCCGGGACAGCTAACTCACCCCTCCACTTT. Translated, it gives CASSSPGTANSPLHF.

The V gene is TRBV29-1, the J gene TRBJ2-1; perhaps TRBD2 as D (7 bases). Germline V gene lookup returns CDR1 SQVTM and CDR2 ANQGSEA. The CDR3 extends over 15 amino acids. Trimming removed 4 bases at V and 3 bases at J, with 16 bases between. The CDR3 DNA reads as TGCAGCGTTGCCAGTCCGGGGGGCAACTACAATGAGCAGTTCTTC. Translation gives CSVASPGGNYNEQFF.

The chain uses TRBV23-1 and TRBJ1-1; perhaps TRBD1 as D (6 bases). TRBV23-1 belongs to the ORF category, with a function that is uncertain. The CDR3 has 14 residues. V lost 7 bases, J lost 4 bases, and 16 bases lay in between. The CDR3 bases are TGCGCCAGCACCCTCAGGATAGGGGGCACTGAAGCTTTCTTT. Translation gives CASTLRIGGTEAFF.

The rearrangement uses TRBV7-2 and TRBJ2-5, with D uncertain. CDR1 SGHTA and CDR2 FQGNSA come from the germline V gene. Trimming pared 1 base from V and 4 bases from J, leaving 10 bases between. There are 14 residues in the CDR3. CDR3 in amino acids: CASSLGNSGETQYF. The DNA of the CDR3 is TGTGCCAGCAGCTTAGGAAACAGTGGAGAGACCCAGTACTTC. Complete variable domain (other parts from reference TRBV7-2 and TRBJ2-5): GAGVSQSPSNKVTEKGKDVELRCDPISGHTALYWYRQSLGQGLEFLIYFQGNSAPDKSGLPSDRFSAERTGGSVSTLTIQRTQQEDSAVYLCASSLGNSGETQYFGPGTRLLVL.